Listed below are T cell receptor beta chains from one sample, sequenced in a study of T cell repertoires in cytomegalovirus infection. MiXCR was run by TCRdb on the reads, yielding one entry per CDR3 protein. The sample has 650,000 to 900,000 distinct CDR3 sequences; less than 35% are singletons. These TCRs are of unknown antigen specificity. The source material was cultured CD8+ T cells from PBMCs, sampled from culture after CMV antigen stimulation. These receptors were taken from a human donor in good health (CMV status not recorded). Some clones in this sample may be carry-over from other donors' samples. CDR3s include the opening cysteine and the closing phenylalanine or tryptophan. Each record gives: D gene, clone size, J gene, V gene, CDR3 DNA, CDR3 protein. D genes are given only for firm matches. Size is stated for part of the rows, as once, few or many counts, or as a class when the clone is expanded.

D: .; size: .; J: TRBJ2-2; V: TRBV20-1; DNA: TGCAGTCTCCCGCGTTCCGGGGAGCTGTTTTTT; CDR3: CSLPRSGELFF
D: TRBD2; size: many; J: TRBJ2-3; V: TRBV7-2; DNA: TGTGCCAGCAGCTTGTCGGCGGGGGGCTTGACAGATACGCAGTATTTT; CDR3: CASSLSAGGLTDTQYF
D: .; size: many; J: TRBJ2-3; V: TRBV29-1; DNA: TGCAGCGTTCCCCCCAGGGTTGATACGCAGTATTTT; CDR3: CSVPPRVDTQYF
D: .; size: .; J: TRBJ2-5; V: TRBV7-9; DNA: TGTGCCAGCAGCCGACAGGCCCCGGGAGAGACCCAGTACTTC; CDR3: CASSRQAPGETQYF
D: .; size: few; J: TRBJ2-3; V: TRBV29-1; DNA: TGCAGCGTTGAAGATCTGAGGCTGCCGGCAGATACGCAGTATTTT; CDR3: CSVEDLRLPADTQYF
D: .; size: .; J: TRBJ1-6; V: TRBV4-2; DNA: TGTGCCAGCAGCCAAGAAATTTTCTTGTCCAATTCACCCCTCCACTTT; CDR3: CASSQEIFLSNSPLHF
D: TRBD1; size: few; J: TRBJ2-7; V: TRBV6-1; DNA: TGTGCCGTCGGACAGGGGGCCTACGAGCAGTACTTC; CDR3: CAVGQGAYEQYF
D: .; size: few; J: TRBJ1-2; V: TRBV7-6; DNA: TGTGCCAGCAGCTTAGATCTGGTTACCTACACCTTC; CDR3: CASSLDLVTYTF
D: .; size: .; J: TRBJ2-1; V: TRBV24-1; DNA: TGTGCCACCAGTGGAAGGGGTTCCTACAATGAGCAGTTCTTC; CDR3: CATSGRGSYNEQFF
D: TRBD2; size: .; J: TRBJ2-7; V: TRBV12-3/TRBV12-4; DNA: TGTGCCAGCAGCTATACGCGGGAGCGCATTACCTACGAGCAGTACTTC; CDR3: CASSYTRERITYEQYF
D: TRBD1; size: .; J: TRBJ2-5; V: TRBV19; DNA: TGTGCCAGTAGTATTTTGACAGGGAGCCAAGAGACCCAGTACTTC; CDR3: CASSILTGSQETQYF
D: TRBD1; size: few; J: TRBJ2-1; V: TRBV7-9; DNA: TGTGCCAGCACTTTTCCGAAACAGGGGGCCTGGGAGCAGTTCTTC; CDR3: CASTFPKQGAWEQFF
D: .; size: .; J: TRBJ2-5; V: TRBV7-9; DNA: TGTGCCAGCAGCTTAACCCCAGGGCAAGAGACCCAGTACTTC; CDR3: CASSLTPGQETQYF
D: .; size: .; J: TRBJ1-1; V: TRBV7-2; DNA: TGTGCCAGCAGCTTATGGCCAACAGGGATGGGGTCGGGCATGAACACTGAAGCTTTCTTT; CDR3: CASSLWPTGMGSGMNTEAFF
D: .; size: few; J: TRBJ2-7; V: TRBV6-6; DNA: TGTGCCAGCAGAGCGGGACAGAGCTACGAGCAGTACTTC; CDR3: CASRAGQSYEQYF
D: .; size: .; J: TRBJ1-5; V: TRBV6-1; DNA: TGTGCCAGCACCCCCTACCCAAGGGAAGATGGTCAGCCCCAGCATTTT; CDR3: CASTPYPREDGQPQHF
D: .; size: few; J: TRBJ2-2; V: TRBV7-6; DNA: TGTGCCAGCAGCTTGGGACCGACTCCCGGGGAGCTGTTTTTT; CDR3: CASSLGPTPGELFF
D: .; size: few; J: TRBJ1-1; V: TRBV12-3/TRBV12-4; DNA: TGTGCCAGCAGTCTCCCCTTGGACTCCACTGAAGCTTTCTTT; CDR3: CASSLPLDSTEAFF
D: .; size: .; J: TRBJ2-7; V: TRBV19; DNA: TGTGCCAGTAGTATAGGGGCTTTGAGCTCCTACGAGCAGTACTTC; CDR3: CASSIGALSSYEQYF
D: .; size: .; J: TRBJ1-2; V: TRBV5-4; DNA: TGTGCCAGCAGCTTGAAGGCGGGCCCTAACTATGGCTACACCTTC; CDR3: CASSLKAGPNYGYTF
D: .; size: few; J: TRBJ2-1; V: TRBV6-4; DNA: TGTGCCAGCAGTGCCGGGGGCCTCTACAATGAGCAGTTCTTC; CDR3: CASSAGGLYNEQFF
D: TRBD2; size: .; J: TRBJ2-7; V: TRBV12-3/TRBV12-4; DNA: TGTGCCAGCAGTCCAGCGGGGGGAAGGGAGCAGTACTTC; CDR3: CASSPAGGREQYF
D: TRBD2; size: many; J: TRBJ2-3; V: TRBV7-8; DNA: TGTGCCAGCAGCTTAGCCCCTAGCGGGGGGACAGATACGCAGTATTTT; CDR3: CASSLAPSGGTDTQYF
D: .; size: .; J: TRBJ2-6; V: TRBV12-3/TRBV12-4; DNA: TGTGCCAGCACCAACTCTGGGGCCAACGTCCTGACTTTC; CDR3: CASTNSGANVLTF
D: .; size: .; J: TRBJ2-5; V: TRBV7-8; DNA: TGTGCCAGCAGCTTATACGCGGATCGGGAGACCCAGTACTTC; CDR3: CASSLYADRETQYF
D: .; size: few; J: TRBJ2-3; V: TRBV24-1; DNA: TGTGCCACCAGTTCCATAGACAGCACAGATACGCAGTATTTT; CDR3: CATSSIDSTDTQYF
D: .; size: .; J: TRBJ1-2; V: TRBV5-3; DNA: TGTGCCAGCAGCTTGAGAGGGAGTTTTGACTATGGCTACACCTTC; CDR3: CASSLRGSFDYGYTF
D: TRBD2; size: few; J: TRBJ2-5; V: TRBV7-3; DNA: TGTGCCAGCAGCTCCACTGGCGGGGGGGCGGAGACCCAGTACTTC; CDR3: CASSSTGGGAETQYF
D: .; size: .; J: TRBJ1-1; V: TRBV25-1; DNA: TGTGCCAGCAGTCCAGGCGATTGGTTTGACGCTGAAGCTTTCTTT; CDR3: CASSPGDWFDAEAFF
D: TRBD1; size: few; J: TRBJ1-1; V: TRBV28; DNA: TGTGCCAGCAGCTCTGAGGGACAGCAGAACACTGAAGCTTTCTTT; CDR3: CASSSEGQQNTEAFF
D: TRBD1; size: .; J: TRBJ1-4; V: TRBV9; DNA: TGTGCCAGCAGCCAGTTGACAGGGGGCTCTGAAAAACTGTTTTTT; CDR3: CASSQLTGGSEKLFF
D: .; size: .; J: TRBJ2-7; V: TRBV7-9; DNA: TGTGCCAGCAGCGCACAGGGAGGCTTCAACGAGCAGTACTTC; CDR3: CASSAQGGFNEQYF
D: .; size: once; J: TRBJ2-1; V: TRBV9; DNA: TGTGCCAGCAGCGTAAGGCAGGGAGATGAGCAGTTCTTC; CDR3: CASSVRQGDEQFF
D: TRBD1; size: few; J: TRBJ1-1; V: TRBV28; DNA: TGTGCCAGCAGTCGCGGGCTGTTACGGGACAGGGGGCGCGACACTGAAGCTTTCTTT; CDR3: CASSRGLLRDRGRDTEAFF
D: .; size: many; J: TRBJ2-2; V: TRBV7-6; DNA: TGTGCCAGCAGCCCCTACCCGGGACAGAACACCGGGGAGCTGTTTTTT; CDR3: CASSPYPGQNTGELFF
D: TRBD1; size: many; J: TRBJ2-7; V: TRBV7-2; DNA: TGTGCCAGCAGCTTAGGGACCGGGACAGGGAAAGGGCGGTCCTACGAGCAGTACTTC; CDR3: CASSLGTGTGKGRSYEQYF
D: .; size: .; J: TRBJ2-1; V: TRBV7-9; DNA: TGTGCCAGCAGCCGGGACTTGTCGGGCAATGAGCAGTTCTTC; CDR3: CASSRDLSGNEQFF
D: TRBD1; size: .; J: TRBJ1-4; V: TRBV15; DNA: TGTGCCACCAGCAGAGGAAGGACAGGGGCTAATGAAAAACTGTTTTTT; CDR3: CATSRGRTGANEKLFF
D: .; size: few; J: TRBJ2-1; V: TRBV5-4; DNA: TGTGCCAGCACCACCACGGTGAGCTCCTACAATGAGCAGTTCTTC; CDR3: CASTTTVSSYNEQFF
D: TRBD2; size: few; J: TRBJ2-1; V: TRBV4-3; DNA: TGCGCCAGCAGCCAAGAAACTAGCGGGGGGGGCCATGAGCAGTTCTTC; CDR3: CASSQETSGGGHEQFF
D: .; size: .; J: TRBJ1-2; V: TRBV20-1; DNA: TGCAGTGCTAGTTACAGGGAGGATATCTATGGCTACACCTTC; CDR3: CSASYREDIYGYTF
D: .; size: few; J: TRBJ2-6; V: TRBV5-1; DNA: TGCGCCAGCAGCCTTCTTCGGACGGCCTTCTCTGGGGCCAACGTCCTGACTTTC; CDR3: CASSLLRTAFSGANVLTF
D: .; size: few; J: TRBJ2-5; V: TRBV7-9; DNA: TGTGCCAGCAGCCGGACCGTGGGGGGCAGTTTAGAGACCCAGTACTTC; CDR3: CASSRTVGGSLETQYF
D: .; size: .; J: TRBJ1-1; V: TRBV5-3; DNA: TGTGCCAGCAGCAAGAATCCCGGCACTGAAGCTTTCTTT; CDR3: CASSKNPGTEAFF
D: .; size: few; J: TRBJ2-5; V: TRBV6-6; DNA: TGTGCCAGCAGTTACTCCAGGGTTGGTGGGGAGACCCAGTACTTC; CDR3: CASSYSRVGGETQYF
D: .; size: .; J: TRBJ1-5; V: TRBV6-2/TRBV6-3; DNA: TGTGCCAGCAGTTACTCGGAGACGTTAAATCAGCCCCAGCATTTT; CDR3: CASSYSETLNQPQHF